This T cell receptor beta chain was sequenced during a study of cytomegalovirus exposure and HLA in healthy donors. The PCR employed 60 Vbeta primers together with 13 Jbeta primers. TCRdb's copy holds only in-frame clones and misses some; the assay was immunoSEQ multiplex PCR. The table lists roughly 130,000 clones, roughly 80% of them singletons. This CDR3 spans 13 amino acids. CDR1 SGHAT and CDR2 FQNNGV come from the germline V gene. V was trimmed by 8 bases and J by 3 bases, leaving 14 bases between them. This receptor was obtained from a boy between 10 and 17 years old in good health and CMV-seronegative. This rearrangement joins TRBV11-2 to TRBJ2-7; a possible D gene is TRBD2 (5 bases). The sequenced sample consisted of PBMCs. The CDR3 DNA follows: TGTGCCAGCCGGCGGGTGGGCGACTACGAGCAGTACTTC. Amino acids: CASRRVGDYEQYF.